This T cell receptor (beta chain) was sequenced for a study of T-cell memory formation after mild COVID-19. Trimming removed 3 bases from V and 4 bases from J; junction bases left unmatched: 1. Germline loops: CDR1 SGHRS, CDR2 YFSETQ. This CDR3 contains 14 residues. In TCRdb, the 5' RACE reads were re-called with MiXCR into one record per CDR3 protein. The sample holds about 540,000 distinct CDR3 sequences, roughly 22% seen once. The sample taken for sequencing was PBMCs or a T cell subset sorted from them (not recorded which). The clonotype originates from an adult woman who had mild COVID-19 (a few samples of this study predate the infection). Cell type and time point are not known. V is TRBV5-1 and J is TRBJ1-1; TRBD1 matches at 12 bases. CDR3 coding DNA: TGCGCCAGCAGCTCGGGACAGGGGGCCACTGAAGCTTTCTTT. It specifies CASSSGQGATEAFF. The variable domain in full, with the rest retrieved from reference TRBV5-1 and TRBJ1-1, is KAGVTQTPRYLIKTRGQQVTLSCSPISGHRSVSWYQQTPGQGLQFLFEYFSETQRNKGNFPGRFSGRQFSNSRSEMNVSTLELGDSALYLCASSSGQGATEAFFGQGTRLTVV.